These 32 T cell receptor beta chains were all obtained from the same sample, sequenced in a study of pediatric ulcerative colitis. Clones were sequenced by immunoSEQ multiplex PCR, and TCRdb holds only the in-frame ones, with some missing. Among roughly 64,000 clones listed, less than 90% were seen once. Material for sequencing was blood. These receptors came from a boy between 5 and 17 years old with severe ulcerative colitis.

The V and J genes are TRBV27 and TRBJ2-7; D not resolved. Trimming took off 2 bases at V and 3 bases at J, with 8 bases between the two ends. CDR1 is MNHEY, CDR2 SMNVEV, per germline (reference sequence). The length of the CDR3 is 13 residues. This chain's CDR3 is CASSLGRNYEQYF. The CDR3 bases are TGTGCCAGCAGTTTAGGCCGAAACTACGAGCAGTACTTC.

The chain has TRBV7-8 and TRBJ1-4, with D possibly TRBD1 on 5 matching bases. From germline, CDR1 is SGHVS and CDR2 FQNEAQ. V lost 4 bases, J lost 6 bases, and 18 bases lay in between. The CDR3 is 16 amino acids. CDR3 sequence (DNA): TGTGCCAGCAGCTCCCAAGCCATAGGCAGGGATGAAAAACTGTTTTTT. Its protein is CASSSQAIGRDEKLFF.

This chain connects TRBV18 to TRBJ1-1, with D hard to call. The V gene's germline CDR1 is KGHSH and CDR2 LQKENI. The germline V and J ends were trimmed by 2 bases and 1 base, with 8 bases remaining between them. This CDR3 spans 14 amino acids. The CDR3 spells CASSPAQTNTEAFF. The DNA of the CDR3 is TGTGCCAGCTCACCAGCACAGACGAACACTGAAGCTTTCTTT.

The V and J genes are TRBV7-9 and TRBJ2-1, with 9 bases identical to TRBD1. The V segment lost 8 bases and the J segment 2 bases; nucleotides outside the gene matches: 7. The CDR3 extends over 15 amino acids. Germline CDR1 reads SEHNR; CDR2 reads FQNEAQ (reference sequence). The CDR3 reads CASRLGTGTYNEQFF. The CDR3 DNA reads TGTGCCAGCCGTTTGGGGACAGGGACCTACAATGAGCAGTTCTTC.

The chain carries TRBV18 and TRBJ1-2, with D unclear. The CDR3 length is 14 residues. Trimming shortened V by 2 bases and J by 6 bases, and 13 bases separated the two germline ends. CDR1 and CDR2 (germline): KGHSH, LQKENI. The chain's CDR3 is CASSPSSLSDGYTF. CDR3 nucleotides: TGTGCCAGCTCACCATCTAGTTTGAGTGATGGCTACACCTTC.

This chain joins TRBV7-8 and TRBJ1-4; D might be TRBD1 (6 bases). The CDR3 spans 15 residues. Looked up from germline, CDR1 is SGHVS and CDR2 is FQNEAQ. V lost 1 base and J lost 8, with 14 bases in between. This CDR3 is CASSLGNRVEEKLFF. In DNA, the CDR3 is TGTGCCAGCAGCTTAGGGAACAGGGTCGAGGAAAAACTGTTTTTT.

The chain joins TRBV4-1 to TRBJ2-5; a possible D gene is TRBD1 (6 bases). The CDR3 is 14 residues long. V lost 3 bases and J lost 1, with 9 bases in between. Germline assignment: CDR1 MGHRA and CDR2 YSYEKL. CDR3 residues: CASSQQGIQETQYF. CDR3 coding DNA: TGCGCCAGCAGCCAGCAGGGGATCCAAGAGACCCAGTACTTC.

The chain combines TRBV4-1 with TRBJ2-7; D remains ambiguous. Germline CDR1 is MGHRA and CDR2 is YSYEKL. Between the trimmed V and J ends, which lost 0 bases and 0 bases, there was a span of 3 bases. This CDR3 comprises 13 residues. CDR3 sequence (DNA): TGCGCCAGCAGCCAAGATGTCTCCTACGAGCAGTACTTC. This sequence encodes CASSQDVSYEQYF.

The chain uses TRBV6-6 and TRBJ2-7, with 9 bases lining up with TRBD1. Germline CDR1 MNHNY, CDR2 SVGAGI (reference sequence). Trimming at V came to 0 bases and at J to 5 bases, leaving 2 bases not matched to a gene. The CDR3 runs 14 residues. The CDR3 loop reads CASSYSGTGNEQYF. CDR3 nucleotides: TGTGCCAGCAGTTACTCGGGGACAGGGAACGAGCAGTACTTC.

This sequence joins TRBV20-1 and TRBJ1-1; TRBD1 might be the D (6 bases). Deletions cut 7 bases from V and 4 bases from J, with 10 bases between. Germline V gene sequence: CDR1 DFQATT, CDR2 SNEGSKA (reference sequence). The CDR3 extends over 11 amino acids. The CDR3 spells CSVPDSTEAFF. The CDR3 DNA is TGCAGTGTTCCGGACAGCACTGAAGCTTTCTTT.

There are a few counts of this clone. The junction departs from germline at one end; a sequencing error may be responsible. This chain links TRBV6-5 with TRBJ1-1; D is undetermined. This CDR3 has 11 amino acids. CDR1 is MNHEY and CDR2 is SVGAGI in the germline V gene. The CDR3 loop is CATSWNTEAFF. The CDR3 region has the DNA TGTGCCACCAGTTGGAACACTGAAGCTTTCTTT.

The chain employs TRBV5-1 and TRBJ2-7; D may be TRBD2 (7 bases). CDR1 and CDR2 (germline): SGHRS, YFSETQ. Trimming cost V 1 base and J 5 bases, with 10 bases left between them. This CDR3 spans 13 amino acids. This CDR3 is CASSLQGRDEQYF. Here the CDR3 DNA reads TGCGCCAGCAGCTTGCAGGGGAGGGACGAGCAGTACTTC.

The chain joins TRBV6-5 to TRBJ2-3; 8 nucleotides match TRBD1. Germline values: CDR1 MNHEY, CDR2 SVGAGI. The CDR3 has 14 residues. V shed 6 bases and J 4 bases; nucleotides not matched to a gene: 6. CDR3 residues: CASSQTGDPDTQYF. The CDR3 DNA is TGTGCCAGCAGCCAGACAGGGGACCCAGATACGCAGTATTTT.

The CDR3 bases are TGTGCCAGCACTCCCTTTGGGGTAGAGCCCGGGGAGCTGTTTTTT. Its translation is CASTPFGVEPGELFF. The V gene is TRBV27, the J gene TRBJ2-2, with D unclear. In germline, CDR1 is MNHEY, CDR2 SMNVEV (reference sequence). Trimming took 7 bases from V and 6 from J, leaving 18 bases between them. This CDR3 contains 15 residues.

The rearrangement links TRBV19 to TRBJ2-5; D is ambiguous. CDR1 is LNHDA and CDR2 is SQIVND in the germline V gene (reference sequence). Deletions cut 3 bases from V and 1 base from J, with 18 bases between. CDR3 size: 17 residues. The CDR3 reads CASSIGLFLISQETQYF. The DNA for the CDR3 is TGTGCCAGTAGTATTGGTTTGTTTCTAATTTCCCAAGAGACCCAGTACTTC.

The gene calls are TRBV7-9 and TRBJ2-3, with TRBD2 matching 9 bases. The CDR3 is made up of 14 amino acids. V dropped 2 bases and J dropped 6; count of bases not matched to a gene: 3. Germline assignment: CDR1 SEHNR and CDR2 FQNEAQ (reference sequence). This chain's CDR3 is CASSLPSGTDTQYF. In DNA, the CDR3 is TGTGCCAGCAGCTTACCTAGCGGGACTGATACGCAGTATTTT.

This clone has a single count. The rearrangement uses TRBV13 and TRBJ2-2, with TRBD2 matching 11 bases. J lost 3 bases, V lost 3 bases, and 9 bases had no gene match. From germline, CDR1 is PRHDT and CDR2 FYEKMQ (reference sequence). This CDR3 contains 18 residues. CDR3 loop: CASSFQTYSGRDTGELFF. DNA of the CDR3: TGTGCCAGCAGCTTCCAGACTTATAGCGGGAGGGACACCGGGGAGCTGTTTTTT.

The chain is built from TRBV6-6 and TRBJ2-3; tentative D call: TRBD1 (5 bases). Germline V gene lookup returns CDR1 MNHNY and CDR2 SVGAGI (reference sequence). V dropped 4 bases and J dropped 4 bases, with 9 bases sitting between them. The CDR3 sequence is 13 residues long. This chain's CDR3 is CASSWEGADTQYF. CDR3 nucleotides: TGTGCCAGCAGTTGGGAAGGGGCAGATACGCAGTATTTT.

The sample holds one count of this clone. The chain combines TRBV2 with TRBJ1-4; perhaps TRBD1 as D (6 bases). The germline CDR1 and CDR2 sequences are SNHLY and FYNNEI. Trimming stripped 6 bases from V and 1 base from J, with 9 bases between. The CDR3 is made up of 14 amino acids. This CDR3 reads CASRYRETNEKLFF. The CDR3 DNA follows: TGTGCCAGCAGATACAGGGAAACTAATGAAAAACTGTTTTTT.

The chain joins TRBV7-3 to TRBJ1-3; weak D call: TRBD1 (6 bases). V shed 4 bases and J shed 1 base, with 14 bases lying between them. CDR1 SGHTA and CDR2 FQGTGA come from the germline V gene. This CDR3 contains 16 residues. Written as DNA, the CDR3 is TGTGCCAGCAGCTGGTCAGGGGCAGGGTCTGGAAACACCATATATTTT. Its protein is CASSWSGAGSGNTIYF.

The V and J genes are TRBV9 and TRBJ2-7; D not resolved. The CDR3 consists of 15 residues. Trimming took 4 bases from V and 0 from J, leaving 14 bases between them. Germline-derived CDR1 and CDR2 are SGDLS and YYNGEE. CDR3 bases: TGTGCCAGCAGCCCAACTCAGGAAAACTCCTACGAGCAGTACTTC. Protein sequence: CASSPTQENSYEQYF.

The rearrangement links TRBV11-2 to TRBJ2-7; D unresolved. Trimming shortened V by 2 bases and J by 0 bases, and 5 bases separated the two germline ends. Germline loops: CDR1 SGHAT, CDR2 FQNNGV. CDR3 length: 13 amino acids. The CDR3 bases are TGTGCCAGCAGCTTAACTAACTCCTACGAGCAGTACTTC. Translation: CASSLTNSYEQYF.

CDR3 in amino acids: CASSQGERGPNTEAFF. CDR3 bases: TGCGCCAGCAGCCAAGGGGAGAGGGGACCGAACACTGAAGCTTTCTTT. The chain recombines TRBV4-3 with TRBJ1-1; D may be TRBD1 (5 bases). The CDR3 has 16 residues. Germline-derived CDR1 and CDR2 are LGHNA and YSLEER. V lost 1 base and J 1 base, leaving 13 bases between the germline ends.

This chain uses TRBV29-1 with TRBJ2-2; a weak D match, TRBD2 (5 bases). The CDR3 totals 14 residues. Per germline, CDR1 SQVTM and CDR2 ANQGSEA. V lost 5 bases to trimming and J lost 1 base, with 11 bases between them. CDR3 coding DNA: TGCAGCGTTCCTGTACTAGAGAACACCGGGGAGCTGTTTTTT. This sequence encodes CSVPVLENTGELFF.

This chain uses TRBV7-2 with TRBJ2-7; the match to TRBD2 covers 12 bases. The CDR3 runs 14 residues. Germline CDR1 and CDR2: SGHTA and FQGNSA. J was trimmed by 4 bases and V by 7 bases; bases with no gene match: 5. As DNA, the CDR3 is TGTGCCAGCACCCTAGCGGGAGGGATTTACGAGCAGTACTTC. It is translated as CASTLAGGIYEQYF.

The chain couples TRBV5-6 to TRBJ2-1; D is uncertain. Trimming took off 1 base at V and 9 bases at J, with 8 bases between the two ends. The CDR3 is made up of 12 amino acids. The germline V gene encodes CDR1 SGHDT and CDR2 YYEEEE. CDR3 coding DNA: TGTGCCAGCAGCTTGTTAGGGATTGAGCAGTTCTTC. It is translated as CASSLLGIEQFF.

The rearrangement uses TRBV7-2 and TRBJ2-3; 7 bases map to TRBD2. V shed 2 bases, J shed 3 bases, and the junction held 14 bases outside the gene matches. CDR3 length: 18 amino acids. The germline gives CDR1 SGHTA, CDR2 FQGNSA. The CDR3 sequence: CASSLTIVYGRRTDTQYF. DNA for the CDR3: TGTGCCAGCAGCTTAACGATCGTTTACGGGAGGCGAACAGATACGCAGTATTTT. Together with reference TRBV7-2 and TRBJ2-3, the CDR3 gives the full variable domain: GAGVSQSPSNKVTEKGKDVELRCDPISGHTALYWYRQSLGQGLEFLIYFQGNSAPDKSGLPSDRFSAERTGGSVSTLTIQRTQQEDSAVYLCASSLTIVYGRRTDTQYFGPGTRLTVL.

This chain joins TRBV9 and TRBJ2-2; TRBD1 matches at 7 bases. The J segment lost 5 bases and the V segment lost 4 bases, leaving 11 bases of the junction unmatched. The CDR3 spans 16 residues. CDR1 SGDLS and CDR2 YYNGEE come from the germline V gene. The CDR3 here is CASSFWDSEGTGELFF. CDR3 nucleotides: TGTGCCAGCAGCTTCTGGGACAGCGAGGGGACCGGGGAGCTGTTTTTT.

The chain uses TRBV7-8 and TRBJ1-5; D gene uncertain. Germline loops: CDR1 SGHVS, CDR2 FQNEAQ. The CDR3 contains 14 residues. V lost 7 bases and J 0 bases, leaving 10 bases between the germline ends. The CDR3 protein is CASTQEYSNQPQHF. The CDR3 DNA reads TGTGCCAGCACTCAGGAGTATAGCAATCAGCCCCAGCATTTT. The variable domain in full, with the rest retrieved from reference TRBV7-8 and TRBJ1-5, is GAGVSQSPRYKVAKRGQDVALRCDPISGHVSLFWYQQALGQGPEFLTYFQNEAQLDKSGLPSDRFFAERPEGSVSTLKIQRTQQEDSAVYLCASTQEYSNQPQHFGDGTRLSIL.

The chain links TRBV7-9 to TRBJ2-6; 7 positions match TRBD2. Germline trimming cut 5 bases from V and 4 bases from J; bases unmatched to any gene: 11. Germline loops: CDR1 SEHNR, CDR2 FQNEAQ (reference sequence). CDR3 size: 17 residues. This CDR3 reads CASSTISGTTGANVLTF. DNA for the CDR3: TGTGCCAGCAGCACAATCTCCGGGACTACGGGGGCCAACGTCCTGACTTTC.

CDR3 sequence: CASSTPNGDSGNTIYF. CDR3 in DNA: TGTGCCAGCAGCACTCCGAACGGGGACTCTGGAAACACCATATATTTT. This rearrangement joins TRBV13 to TRBJ1-3; D gene uncertain. Germline loops: CDR1 PRHDT, CDR2 FYEKMQ (reference sequence). Trimming removed 5 bases from V and 0 bases from J, with 14 bases in between. CDR3 length: 16 residues.

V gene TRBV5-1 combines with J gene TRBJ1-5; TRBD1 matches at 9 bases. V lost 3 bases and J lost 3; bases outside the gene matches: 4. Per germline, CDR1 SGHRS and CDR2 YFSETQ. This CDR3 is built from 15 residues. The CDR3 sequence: CASSWTGAINQPQHF. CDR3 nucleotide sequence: TGCGCCAGCAGCTGGACAGGGGCGATCAATCAGCCCCAGCATTTT.